The clone carrying this TCR beta chain was observed at least ten times. The CDR3 totals 16 residues. V was pared by 2 bases and J by 2 bases, with 15 bases between. The V gene's germline CDR1 is SGHTA and CDR2 FQGTGA. This entry comes from a study of T cells after yellow fever vaccination. TCRdb itself ran the 5' RACE reads through MiXCR, one entry per CDR3 protein. The table has 250,000 to 400,000 distinct CDR3 sequences, around 4.4% seen once; the top ten hold 15% to 20%. This TCR derives from a man aged 18 to 30 who received the YFV17D yellow fever vaccine. This sample comprised PBMCs, obtained 15 days after the yellow fever booster vaccination. This chain uses TRBV7-3 with TRBJ2-5, with D perhaps matching TRBD2 (6 bases). The CDR3 DNA is TGTGCCAGCAGCTTATCAGGCGGGGCGGGACAAGAGACCCAGTACTTC. Its protein product is CASSLSGGAGQETQYF.